Listed below are T cell receptor beta chains from one sample, sequenced in a study of response to subunit inactivated influenza vaccine. TCRdb independently ran MiXCR on the RT-PCR reads; one entry per CDR3 protein. The sample includes 500,000 to 550,000 distinct CDR3 sequences, around 25% of them seen just once. The same data also contributed to another study, on T cells expressing NK-cell markers.

Here the sequenced sample was CD4+ T cells sorted from PBMCs, taken 11 to 12 days after vaccination. These receptors all come from a man aged 45-65 years who received an inactivated influenza vaccine. CDR3s include the opening cysteine and the closing phenylalanine or tryptophan. The order of the fields is J gene, clone size, D gene, V gene, CDR3 DNA, CDR3 protein. D genes are given only for firm matches. Size tells how often a clone was seen (once, few, many) or the class of an expanded clone, and some rows leave it out.

>TRBJ1-3|-|-|TRBV12-3/TRBV12-4
TGTGCCAGCAGCACTTATATCTCTGGAAACACCATATATTTT
CASSTYISGNTIYF
>TRBJ2-1|-|TRBD2|TRBV6-2/TRBV6-3
TGTGCCAGCAGTTACCGATCTGGGCTAGCGGGAGGAAAGGGTGGCAATGAGCAGTTCTTC
CASSYRSGLAGGKGGNEQFF
>TRBJ2-7|many|TRBD1|TRBV29-1
TGCAGCGTTGAGGCCGAGGGGACAGGGTCATACGAGCAGTACTTC
CSVEAEGTGSYEQYF
>TRBJ2-1|many|TRBD2|TRBV20-1
TGCAGTGCTCCCTCACGTAGCGGGAGGTTCGGGAATGAGCAGTTCTTC
CSAPSRSGRFGNEQFF
>TRBJ1-5|-|-|TRBV2
TGTGCCAGCAGTGAGGGTGAAGGGACCAATCAGCCCCAGCATTTT
CASSEGEGTNQPQHF
>TRBJ2-5|many|TRBD2|TRBV27
TGTGCCAGCAGTCGCGCTAGCGGGGGCCCGGTAGGGACCCAGTACTTC
CASSRASGGPVGTQYF
>TRBJ2-2|few|-|TRBV11-3
TGTGCCAGCAGCTTTAGAGGGTCCCCCACCGGGGAGCTGTTTTTT
CASSFRGSPTGELFF
>TRBJ1-5|-|TRBD1|TRBV6-2/TRBV6-3
TGTGCCAGCAGTCAATCGACAGGGCAGCAGCCCCAGCATTTT
CASSQSTGQQPQHF
>TRBJ2-1|-|TRBD2|TRBV12-3/TRBV12-4
TGTGCCAGCAGTTCAGGAGCGGGGGGTTACAATGAGCAGTTCTTC
CASSSGAGGYNEQFF
>TRBJ1-2|few|-|TRBV12-3/TRBV12-4
TGTGCCAGCAGCGTCACAGGAGGCATGTATGGCTACACCTTC
CASSVTGGMYGYTF
>TRBJ2-4|-|-|TRBV20-1
TGCAGTGCTAGCCCAGGAGAAAACATTCAGTACTTC
CSASPGENIQYF
>TRBJ1-1|-|-|TRBV5-1
TGCGCCAGCAGCCCCCAACAGAGCCTCTACACTGAAGCTTTCTTT
CASSPQQSLYTEAFF
>TRBJ1-2|few|-|TRBV5-6
TGTGCCAGCAGCTTGGGTCGGACTGGCTACACCTTC
CASSLGRTGYTF
>TRBJ1-2|few|TRBD1|TRBV6-1
TGTGCCAGCAGTAAGATCGGGACAGGGATCGATGGCTACACCTTC
CASSKIGTGIDGYTF
>TRBJ2-5|-|TRBD1|TRBV12-3/TRBV12-4
TGTGCCAGCACCATGAGGACAGGGCGAGAGACCCAGTACTTC
CASTMRTGRETQYF
>TRBJ1-5|-|-|TRBV20-1
TGCAGTGCTAGAAGAGAGTATCAGCCCCAGCATTTT
CSARREYQPQHF
>TRBJ2-7|-|-|TRBV5-4
TGTGCCAGCAGCTGGGGGATAGACTCAACCTACGAGCAGTACTTC
CASSWGIDSTYEQYF
>TRBJ1-6|-|-|TRBV20-1
TGCAGTGCTAGTACCGATTCACCCCTCCACTTT
CSASTDSPLHF
>TRBJ2-1|-|TRBD2|TRBV5-6
TGTGCCAGCAGCCCCGCCCTAGCGGGAGGAATGGGTCGCTACAATGAGCAGTTCTTC
CASSPALAGGMGRYNEQFF
>TRBJ2-7|-|TRBD1|TRBV20-1
TGCAGTGCTCCATCGGGACAGACCTACGAGCAGTACTTC
CSAPSGQTYEQYF
>TRBJ2-7|-|TRBD1|TRBV10-3
TGTGCCATCAACAAACAGGGGGCCAACTACGAGCAGTACTTC
CAINKQGANYEQYF
>TRBJ2-5|few|-|TRBV5-5
TGTGCCAGCAGCCGTCCGGGGTTAGAGACCCAGTACTTC
CASSRPGLETQYF
>TRBJ2-4|few|-|TRBV29-1
TGCAGCGTGGGGGGGGCCCCCGGGAACATTCAGTACTTC
CSVGGAPGNIQYF
>TRBJ2-7|few|-|TRBV2
TGTGCCAGCCATACAGTCTACACCTTCTACGAGCAGTACTTC
CASHTVYTFYEQYF
>TRBJ2-5|few|TRBD2|TRBV10-3
TGTGCCATCAGTGAGCGTAGACTAGCGGGGGGTCAGGAGACCCAGTACTTC
CAISERRLAGGQETQYF
>TRBJ2-3|-|-|TRBV20-1
TGCTGTGCTAGAGATTTGGGCAGTCTAAGCACAGATACGCAGTATTTT
CCARDLGSLSTDTQYF
>TRBJ2-2|few|-|TRBV12-3/TRBV12-4
TGTGCCAGCAGTTTTGGGGAGGCAGCGGAGCTGTTTTTT
CASSFGEAAELFF
>TRBJ2-1|few|TRBD2|TRBV20-1
TGCAGTGGTGCGGGAGGGAACAATGAGCAGTTCTTC
CSGAGGNNEQFF
>TRBJ2-6|-|-|TRBV7-9
TGTGCCAGCGGTAGTAGCGGATCCGGGGCCAACGTCCTGACTTTC
CASGSSGSGANVLTF
>TRBJ2-3|many|-|TRBV7-3
TGTGCCAGCGGGGGGGCGAGCACAGATACGCAGTATTTT
CASGGASTDTQYF
>TRBJ2-1|-|TRBD2|TRBV25-1
TGTGCCACCGCTACGGCGGGAGAGTCCGGTGAGCAGTTCTTC
CATATAGESGEQFF
>TRBJ2-5|few|-|TRBV29-1
TGCAGCGTCGATCTGGACGCGGAGACCCAGTACTTC
CSVDLDAETQYF
>TRBJ2-1|once|-|TRBV23-1
TGCGCCAGCAGTAAACCGGGGGCCTCTAGGGAATCCGGTGAGCAGTTCTTC
CASSKPGASRESGEQFF
>TRBJ1-3|-|-|TRBV29-1
TGCAGCGCCTCTCCGGACAGAAGCTCTGGAAACACCATATATTTT
CSASPDRSSGNTIYF
>TRBJ1-1|many|-|TRBV12-3/TRBV12-4
TGTGCCAGCAGTTTAGCTCGAGGTTATGGCACCCCGAACACTGAAGCTTTCTTT
CASSLARGYGTPNTEAFF
>TRBJ2-3|many|-|TRBV7-7
TGTGCCAGCAGCCGACGGTCAGGATCCGGGTCAGATACGCAGTATTTT
CASSRRSGSGSDTQYF
>TRBJ2-7|once|TRBD1|TRBV18
TGTGCCAGCTCACTAAAACAGGGGGTTGGGGAGCAGTACTTC
CASSLKQGVGEQYF
>TRBJ1-1|few|-|TRBV29-1
TGCAGCGTTGAGGACTACAGAGGACCTGAAGCTTTCTTT
CSVEDYRGPEAFF
>TRBJ2-5|-|-|TRBV5-1
TGCGCCAGCAGCTTGTCAGCCGGGAGTCAAGAGACCCAGTACTTC
CASSLSAGSQETQYF
>TRBJ2-1|many|-|TRBV11-2
TGTGCCAGCAGCTTGACAGGCTATGAGCAGTTCTTC
CASSLTGYEQFF
>TRBJ1-2|few|-|TRBV9
TGTGCCAGCAGCGTAGCTACGAGTGGCTATGGCTACACCTTC
CASSVATSGYGYTF
>TRBJ1-6|-|-|TRBV25-1
TGTGCCAGCAGTGCCCTATTTCCAAATAAGTCCCGTAATTCACCCCTCCACTTT
CASSALFPNKSRNSPLHF
>TRBJ2-7|many|TRBD1|TRBV7-9
TGTGCCAGCAGCCCCCGGTCGGACAGGGGCCTCTACGAGCAGTACTTC
CASSPRSDRGLYEQYF
>TRBJ2-7|-|TRBD1|TRBV12-3/TRBV12-4
TGTGCCAGCAGCCCTACAGGGGGGAGCGCCTACGAGCAGTACTTC
CASSPTGGSAYEQYF
>TRBJ2-2|few|-|TRBV20-1
TGCAGTGCTAAGACCCCGCAGGGAACCGGGGAGCTGTTTTTT
CSAKTPQGTGELFF
>TRBJ1-5|-|-|TRBV6-2/TRBV6-3
TGTGCCAGCAGTTACTGGGGAGGTCAGCCCCAGCATTTT
CASSYWGGQPQHF
>TRBJ2-1|few|-|TRBV12-3/TRBV12-4
TGTGCCAGCAGTTTAGAGTTAAAGTTGGTGCCCGCCCCCAATGGGCAGTTCTTC
CASSLELKLVPAPNGQFF
>TRBJ2-5|-|TRBD1|TRBV7-9
TGTGCCAGCAGCCCTCACCGGGACAGGGGAAAAGAGACCCAGTACTTC
CASSPHRDRGKETQYF
>TRBJ2-2|-|-|TRBV9
TGTGCCAGCAGCGTAGCTCCGACAGGGCGGGGGACCGGGGAGCTGTTTTTT
CASSVAPTGRGTGELFF
>TRBJ1-5|-|TRBD1|TRBV6-2/TRBV6-3
TGTGCCAGCACAGCAGGGGGCCGGCAGCCCCAGCATTTT
CASTAGGRQPQHF
>TRBJ1-6|-|-|TRBV6-5
TGTGCCAGCAGTTACTCTCAGGCCCAGGCAGGATCACCCCTCCACTTT
CASSYSQAQAGSPLHF
>TRBJ2-5|-|TRBD1|TRBV7-2
TGTGCCAGCAGCTTCCTTCAAACAGGGGAACGAGAGACCCAGTACTTC
CASSFLQTGERETQYF
>TRBJ2-5|-|TRBD1|TRBV7-2
TGTGCCAGCAGCGCGCTAGGGACAGCCCAAGAGACCCAGTACTTC
CASSALGTAQETQYF
>TRBJ2-5|-|-|TRBV29-1
TGCAGCGTTCGGTTGGAGACCCAGTACTTC
CSVRLETQYF
>TRBJ2-7|many|TRBD2|TRBV11-2
TGTGCCAGCAGCTTTGGCGGGGGGGCGTTCGAGCAGTACTTC
CASSFGGGAFEQYF
>TRBJ2-5|few|-|TRBV6-2/TRBV6-3
TGTGCCAGCAGTTACAGAATCGGGGGTGTAGAGCAAGAGACCCAGTACTTC
CASSYRIGGVEQETQYF
>TRBJ2-2|-|-|TRBV29-1
TGCAGCGTTACAGGACCCAGCTCGAACACCGGGGAGCTGTTTTTT
CSVTGPSSNTGELFF